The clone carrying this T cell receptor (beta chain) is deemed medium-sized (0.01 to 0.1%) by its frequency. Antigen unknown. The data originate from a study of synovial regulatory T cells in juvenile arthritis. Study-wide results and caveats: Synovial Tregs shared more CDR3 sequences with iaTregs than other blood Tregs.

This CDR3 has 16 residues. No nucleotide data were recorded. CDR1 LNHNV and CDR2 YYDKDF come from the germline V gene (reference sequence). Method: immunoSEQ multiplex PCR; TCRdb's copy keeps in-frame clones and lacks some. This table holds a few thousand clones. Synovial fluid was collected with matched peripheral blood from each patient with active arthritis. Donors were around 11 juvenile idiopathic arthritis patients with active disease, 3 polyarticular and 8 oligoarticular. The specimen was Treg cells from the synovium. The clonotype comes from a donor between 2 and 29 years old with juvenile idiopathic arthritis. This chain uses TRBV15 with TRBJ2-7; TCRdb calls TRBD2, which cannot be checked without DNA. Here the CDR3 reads CATSMRLVPQRYEQYF.